The 5 T cell receptor beta chains listed next were all sequenced from one sample in a study of blood T cell repertoires in COVID-19. The assay was immunoSEQ multiplex PCR, and TCRdb's table has in-frame clones only and misses some. The data contain tens of thousands of clones, approximately 87% of them singletons. Sequenced input: peripheral blood. The receptors were gathered from a woman aged 55 to 70 with acute or convalescent COVID-19.

The chain joins TRBV4-1 to TRBJ2-1; weak D call: TRBD2 (6 bases). V shed 0 bases and J shed 3 bases, with 9 bases lying between them. CDR1 and CDR2 (germline): MGHRA, YSYEKL. This CDR3 has 15 residues. The CDR3 DNA reads TGCGCCAGCAGCCAAGATCTGGGGGGCTACAATGAGCAGTTCTTC. Protein: CASSQDLGGYNEQFF.

J is TRBJ1-4 and V is TRBV12-3 or TRBV12-4; no definite D call. This CDR3 region has 13 residues. Trimming took off 1 base at V and 7 bases at J, with 7 bases between the two ends. CDR3 amino acids: CASSLDGGEKLFF. For the CDR3, the DNA is TGTGCCAGCAGTTTAGATGGCGGTGAAAAACTGTTTTTT.

The chain combines TRBV2 with TRBJ1-5, with 10 bases identical to TRBD1. This CDR3 is built from 18 residues. In germline, CDR1 is SNHLY, CDR2 FYNNEI. V lost 6 bases to trimming and J lost 1 base; unmatched junction nucleotides: 12. In nucleotides, the CDR3 is TGTGCCAGCAGCCGGGACAGGGGTACCTTGGGAAGCAATCAGCCCCAGCATTTT. Its translation is CASSRDRGTLGSNQPQHF.

CDR3: CASSLDKGTEAFF. The CDR3 DNA follows: TGTGCCAGCAGTCTGGACAAGGGCACTGAAGCTTTCTTT. The chain carries TRBV6-5 and TRBJ1-1, with a weak D call TRBD1 (5 bases). Germline lookup yields CDR1 MNHEY and CDR2 SVGAGI. Trimming removed 5 bases from V and 4 bases from J, with 11 bases in between. The CDR3 is made up of 13 amino acids.

On this clone: The junction does not match germline at one end; this may be a read error. The chain links TRBV20-1 to TRBJ1-1; D unclear. This CDR3 is built from 8 residues. Germline V gives CDR1 DFQATT, CDR2 SNEGSKA (reference sequence). In DNA, the CDR3 is TGCAGTGGCACCGAGCACGTCTTT. It codes for CSGTEHVF.